This TCR beta chain was identified during a study of T cell responses to AZD1222 COVID-19 vaccine. Study findings and constraints: Only five or six AZD1222 recipients were seropositive at baseline. Regions 160-218 and 743-854 held dominance among vaccine-associated CD4 TCRs, which spanned spike.

This clone was picked up a small number of times. Its specificity is not known. Germline CDR1 SGHTA, CDR2 FQGNSA. V was cut by 6 bases and J by 2 bases, with 14 bases left in between. CDR3 length: 15 residues. The assay was immunoSEQ multiplex PCR, and TCRdb's table has in-frame clones only and misses some. The sample includes more than 100,000 clones, almost 85% of them seen just once. Sample: peripheral blood, taken 28 days after the second dose of the MenACWY control vaccine. J is TRBJ1-5 and V is TRBV7-2; perhaps TRBD1 as D (6 bases). The sequence derives from an adult who received the MenACWY meningococcal vaccine as a control. The CDR3 nucleotides are TGTGCCAGCAGACCGGGTGGGGGCGGCAATCAGCCCCAGCATTTT. It translates to CASRPGGGGNQPQHF.